A selection of T cell receptor beta chains follows, all from one sample in a study of cytomegalovirus exposure and HLA in healthy donors. Repertoires were generated with immunoSEQ multiplex PCR, while TCRdb's copy carries only in-frame clones and drops some. This sample carries some 200,000 clones, with about 0.8% going to the ten biggest clones. The specimen was PBMCs. Source of these receptors: a woman under 30 in good health and CMV-seropositive. Both conserved end residues are part of each CDR3. The D gene is left open where the match is weak.

>TRBJ2-5|TRBV12-5|TRBD2
CASGPGLAGAPPKETQYF
TGTGCTAGTGGTCCCGGACTAGCGGGGGCCCCACCAAAAGAGACCCAGTACTTC
>TRBJ1-6|TRBV6-5|.
CASNYGGADSPLHF
TGTGCCAGCAACTATGGCGGAGCAGATTCACCCCTCCACTTT
>TRBJ2-3|TRBV6-6|.
CATGGDTDTQYF
TGTGCCACCGGGGGAGACACAGATACGCAGTATTTT
>TRBJ2-7|TRBV7-2|.
CASSLTGGYSYEQYF
TGTGCCAGCAGCTTGACTGGCGGATATTCCTACGAGCAGTACTTC
>TRBJ2-3|TRBV30|TRBD2
CASKAGDNTDTQYF
TGTGCCTCGAAAGCGGGAGATAACACAGATACGCAGTATTTT
>TRBJ2-7|TRBV15|.
CATSRDTGNEQYF
TGTGCCACCAGCAGAGATACAGGGAACGAGCAGTACTTC
>TRBJ1-1|TRBV10-3|TRBD1
CAISERDRGLNTEAFF
TGTGCCATCAGTGAACGAGACAGGGGCCTGAACACTGAAGCTTTCTTT
>TRBJ1-1|TRBV9|.
CASSGATTVGTEAFF
TGTGCCAGCAGCGGCGCGACCACAGTTGGGACTGAAGCTTTCTTT
>TRBJ2-4|TRBV29-1|TRBD1
CSVEAGGKNIQYF
TGCAGCGTTGAAGCAGGGGGCAAAAACATTCAGTACTTC
>TRBJ2-1|TRBV7-2|TRBD2
CASSLWTSGNVDEQFF
TGTGCCAGCAGCCTCTGGACTAGCGGGAATGTGGATGAGCAGTTCTTC
>TRBJ2-5|TRBV10-3|TRBD1
CAIGTGQETQYF
TGTGCCATCGGGACAGGGCAAGAGACCCAGTACTTC
>TRBJ1-1|TRBV19|TRBD1
CASSRDSSNTEAFF
TGTGCCAGTAGTAGGGACAGCTCCAACACTGAAGCTTTCTTT
>TRBJ1-5|TRBV6-6|.
CASSRTGGTQQPQHF
TGTGCCAGCAGTAGGACGGGGGGCACCCAGCAGCCCCAGCATTTT
>TRBJ2-1|TRBV4-2|.
CASSQAGTSSYNEQFF
TGTGCCAGCAGCCAGGCCGGTACTAGCTCTTACAATGAGCAGTTCTTC
>TRBJ2-3|TRBV5-4|.
CASSFPQKTQYF
TGTGCCAGCAGCTTTCCACAGAAGACGCAGTATTTT
>TRBJ1-5|TRBV30|TRBD1
CAWSGEQGAGQPQHF
TGTGCCTGGAGTGGAGAACAGGGGGCAGGTCAGCCCCAGCATTTT
>TRBJ1-5|TRBV19|TRBD1
CASSTDRETQPQHF
TGTGCCAGTAGTACCGACAGGGAAACTCAGCCCCAGCATTTT
>TRBJ2-1|TRBV19|TRBD1
CASRAFRDRGSRRAGNEQFF
TGTGCCAGCAGAGCATTCCGGGACAGGGGGTCCCGGAGGGCCGGTAATGAGCAGTTCTTC
>TRBJ2-7|TRBV6-1|.
CASSFSGEQYF
TGTGCCAGCAGCTTCAGCGGGGAGCAGTACTTC
>TRBJ1-2|TRBV7-9|TRBD1
CASRLNLGTGNYGYTF
TGTGCCAGCAGGTTGAATCTCGGGACAGGGAACTATGGCTACACCTTC
>TRBJ2-1|TRBV13|.
CATTNRSSYNEQFF
TGTGCCACCACAAACAGAAGCTCCTACAATGAGCAGTTCTTC
>TRBJ2-7|TRBV5-1|TRBD1
CASSLVTGGRYEQYF
TGCGCCAGCAGCTTGGTGACAGGGGGCAGGTACGAGCAGTACTTC
>TRBJ2-7|TRBV27|TRBD2
CASMTSGRANYEQYF
TGTGCCAGCATGACTAGCGGGAGGGCCAATTACGAGCAGTACTTC
>TRBJ1-4|TRBV15|.
CATSRAKGEVEKLFF
TGTGCCACCAGCAGAGCGAAAGGGGAAGTCGAAAAACTGTTTTTT
>TRBJ1-1|TRBV6-5|.
CASSYAPGNTEAFF
TGTGCCAGCAGTTACGCGCCAGGGAACACTGAAGCTTTCTTT
>TRBJ2-7|TRBV27|.
CASRFGVPTYEQYF
TGTGCCAGCCGCTTCGGGGTTCCCACCTACGAGCAGTACTTC